These T cell receptor beta chains were read from a single sample in a study of blood T cell repertoires in COVID-19. Libraries were prepared by immunoSEQ multiplex PCR; TCRdb keeps only in-frame clonotypes and omits some of them. Of over 90,000 clones listed, about 83% are singletons. The specimen sequenced was peripheral blood. These TCRs come from a man in his forties with active or convalescent COVID-19. Each CDR3 is given without its conserved first and last residue. The order of the fields is V gene, J gene, CDR3 length, CDR3 protein.

v_call: TRBV5-1; j_call: TRBJ1-4; cdr3_length: 13; cdr3_aa: ASSLEGTANEKLF
v_call: TRBV6-2/TRBV6-3; j_call: TRBJ2-3; cdr3_length: 9; cdr3_aa: ASSYLDTQY
v_call: TRBV4-2; j_call: TRBJ2-2; cdr3_length: 14; cdr3_aa: ASSQLGQANTGELF
v_call: TRBV7-8; j_call: TRBJ1-6; cdr3_length: 11; cdr3_aa: ASSLRQNSPLH
v_call: TRBV2; j_call: TRBJ2-1; cdr3_length: 13; cdr3_aa: ASSPTSGGVGEQF
v_call: TRBV19; j_call: TRBJ2-3; cdr3_length: 13; cdr3_aa: ASRPARPGTDTQY
v_call: TRBV3-1/TRBV3-2; j_call: TRBJ1-5; cdr3_length: 11; cdr3_aa: ASSQSANQPQH
v_call: TRBV3-1/TRBV3-2; j_call: TRBJ1-1; cdr3_length: 14; cdr3_aa: ASSQEGGRMNTEAF
v_call: TRBV5-6; j_call: TRBJ2-2; cdr3_length: 14; cdr3_aa: ASSLVGQGATGELF
v_call: TRBV29-1; j_call: TRBJ2-3; cdr3_length: 8; cdr3_aa: SVGEDTQY
v_call: TRBV6-5; j_call: TRBJ1-6; cdr3_length: 12; cdr3_aa: ASSYSGGGSPLH
v_call: TRBV30; j_call: TRBJ2-1; cdr3_length: 10; cdr3_aa: ARKGPPNEQF
v_call: TRBV2; j_call: TRBJ1-2; cdr3_length: 12; cdr3_aa: ASRPGTGQGGYT
v_call: TRBV5-4; j_call: TRBJ2-5; cdr3_length: 12; cdr3_aa: ASSLERGQETQY
v_call: TRBV27; j_call: TRBJ1-1; cdr3_length: 12; cdr3_aa: ASSLGQSNTEAF
v_call: TRBV14; j_call: TRBJ1-6; cdr3_length: 13; cdr3_aa: ASSQITGGVSPLH
v_call: TRBV12-3/TRBV12-4; j_call: TRBJ1-5; cdr3_length: 11; cdr3_aa: ASSREGSQPQH
v_call: TRBV14; j_call: TRBJ1-2; cdr3_length: 12; cdr3_aa: ASSRGGSNYGYT
v_call: TRBV7-8; j_call: TRBJ2-2; cdr3_length: 13; cdr3_aa: ASSFTGDYTGELF
v_call: TRBV6-5; j_call: TRBJ2-3; cdr3_length: 13; cdr3_aa: ASSYSMVATDTQY
v_call: TRBV15; j_call: TRBJ1-6; cdr3_length: 13; cdr3_aa: ATSIRQGLNSPLH
v_call: TRBV5-1; j_call: TRBJ2-5; cdr3_length: 11; cdr3_aa: ASSSGSQETQY
v_call: TRBV19; j_call: TRBJ1-5; cdr3_length: 9; cdr3_aa: ASSSGPKQH
v_call: TRBV27; j_call: TRBJ1-2; cdr3_length: 12; cdr3_aa: ASRTNSPNYGYT
v_call: TRBV6-6; j_call: TRBJ1-5; cdr3_length: 12; cdr3_aa: ASSGQLVNQPQH
v_call: TRBV7-3; j_call: TRBJ1-6; cdr3_length: 11; cdr3_aa: ASSPDRASPLH
v_call: TRBV12-3/TRBV12-4; j_call: TRBJ2-7; cdr3_length: 10; cdr3_aa: ASSRDIYEQY
v_call: TRBV2; j_call: TRBJ1-5; cdr3_length: 13; cdr3_aa: ASSTRQGTNQPQH
v_call: TRBV5-6; j_call: TRBJ1-2; cdr3_length: 14; cdr3_aa: ASSGTGGLEGRGYT
v_call: TRBV3-1/TRBV3-2; j_call: TRBJ2-1; cdr3_length: 15; cdr3_aa: ASSLPSGGTAHNEQF
v_call: TRBV7-2; j_call: TRBJ1-1; cdr3_length: 14; cdr3_aa: ASSLGRQGVATEAF
v_call: TRBV3-1/TRBV3-2; j_call: TRBJ2-5; cdr3_length: 15; cdr3_aa: ASSQARTQGNWKTQY
v_call: TRBV18; j_call: TRBJ2-5; cdr3_length: 11; cdr3_aa: ASSSQGKETQY
v_call: TRBV5-6; j_call: TRBJ1-1; cdr3_length: 10; cdr3_aa: ASSFVGLEAF
v_call: TRBV30; j_call: TRBJ2-7; cdr3_length: 11; cdr3_aa: AWRSTGAYEQY
v_call: TRBV19; j_call: TRBJ1-3; cdr3_length: 12; cdr3_aa: ASSIGTMGNTIY
v_call: TRBV7-9; j_call: TRBJ2-7; cdr3_length: 12; cdr3_aa: ASSPIRDIHEQY
v_call: TRBV4-1; j_call: TRBJ2-2; cdr3_length: 12; cdr3_aa: ASSQELAAGELF
v_call: TRBV4-1; j_call: TRBJ1-1; cdr3_length: 13; cdr3_aa: ASSISGPGDTEAF
v_call: TRBV3-1/TRBV3-2; j_call: TRBJ2-5; cdr3_length: 10; cdr3_aa: ASSRTQETQY
v_call: TRBV7-2; j_call: TRBJ2-3; cdr3_length: 12; cdr3_aa: ASSYRVNTDTQY
v_call: TRBV24-1; j_call: TRBJ2-2; cdr3_length: 12; cdr3_aa: ATRGQGNTGELF